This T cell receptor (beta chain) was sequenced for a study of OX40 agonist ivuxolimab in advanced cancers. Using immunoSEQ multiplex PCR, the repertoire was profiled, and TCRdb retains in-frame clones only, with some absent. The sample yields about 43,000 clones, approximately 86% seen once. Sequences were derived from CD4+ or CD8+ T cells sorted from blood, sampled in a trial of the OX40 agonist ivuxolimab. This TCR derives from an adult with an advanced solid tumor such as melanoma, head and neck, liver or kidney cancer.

As DNA, the CDR3 is TGTGCCAGCAGCTTGGGACAGGGGAACACTGAAGCTTTCTTT. This encodes CASSLGQGNTEAFF. The V gene is TRBV7-9, the J gene TRBJ1-1; TRBD1 matches at 9 bases. The ends lost 3 bases at V and 1 base at J; junction bases unmatched: 0. Per the germline V gene, CDR1 is SEHNR and CDR2 is FQNEAQ (reference sequence). The CDR3 is made up of 14 amino acids.